The rows below give T cell receptor beta chains drawn from one sample of a study of shared clonotypes between healthy human individuals. TCRdb's table, derived via immunoSEQ multiplex PCR, lists solely in-frame clones and lacks some. The table has some 2,000,000 clones, roughly 96% seen once; the top ten hold 0.1% to 0.15%. What was sequenced was naive CD4+ T cells sorted from blood. Receptor source: a man aged 18 to 35 in good health. CDR3s include the opening cysteine and the closing phenylalanine or tryptophan. The D gene is left open where the match is weak. Clone size appears in some rows only: once, few, many, or a class for an expanded clone.

abundance: .
len: 15
v_gene: TRBV27
d_gene: TRBD2
j_gene: TRBJ2-1
CDR3aa: CASSFLAGGPNEQFF
CDR3nt: TGTGCCAGCAGTTTTCTAGCGGGAGGGCCCAATGAGCAGTTCTTC

abundance: .
len: 13
v_gene: TRBV30
d_gene: .
j_gene: TRBJ1-4
CDR3aa: CASTARTNEKLFF
CDR3nt: TGTGCCTCGACGGCCAGAACTAATGAAAAACTGTTTTTT

abundance: .
len: 15
v_gene: TRBV2
d_gene: TRBD1
j_gene: TRBJ2-7
CDR3aa: CASSEDLGTGGEQYF
CDR3nt: TGTGCCAGCAGTGAAGACCTTGGGACAGGGGGCGAGCAGTACTTC

abundance: .
len: 14
v_gene: TRBV10-3
d_gene: .
j_gene: TRBJ1-1
CDR3aa: CAIRVRVTDTEAFF
CDR3nt: TGTGCCATCCGCGTCCGGGTGACGGACACTGAAGCTTTCTTT

abundance: .
len: 18
v_gene: TRBV11-3
d_gene: .
j_gene: TRBJ2-2
CDR3aa: CASSLDSVGVQNTGELFF
CDR3nt: TGTGCCAGCAGCTTAGATTCAGTCGGCGTTCAGAACACCGGGGAGCTGTTTTTT

abundance: .
len: 15
v_gene: TRBV5-1
d_gene: .
j_gene: TRBJ2-5
CDR3aa: CASSLDRALQETQYF
CDR3nt: TGCGCCAGCAGCTTGGACAGGGCTCTGCAAGAGACCCAGTACTTC

abundance: .
len: 14
v_gene: TRBV19
d_gene: TRBD2
j_gene: TRBJ2-1
CDR3aa: CASSKTSGVNEQFF
CDR3nt: TGTGCCAGTAGCAAGACTAGCGGGGTTAATGAGCAGTTCTTC

abundance: .
len: 17
v_gene: TRBV4-3
d_gene: TRBD1
j_gene: TRBJ1-6
CDR3aa: CASSQALTGGVGTPLHF
CDR3nt: TGCGCCAGCAGCCAGGCCTTAACAGGGGGAGTAGGCACACCCCTCCACTTT

abundance: .
len: 15
v_gene: TRBV18
d_gene: TRBD1
j_gene: TRBJ2-7
CDR3aa: CASSPPGQGGYEQYF
CDR3nt: TGTGCCAGCTCACCCCCGGGACAGGGGGGCTACGAGCAGTACTTC

abundance: .
len: 13
v_gene: TRBV6-4
d_gene: .
j_gene: TRBJ1-5
CDR3aa: CASSADSNQPQHF
CDR3nt: TGTGCCAGCAGTGCTGATAGCAATCAGCCCCAGCATTTT

abundance: .
len: 15
v_gene: TRBV9
d_gene: TRBD2
j_gene: TRBJ2-5
CDR3aa: CASTPAGGPIETQYF
CDR3nt: TGTGCCAGCACTCCAGCGGGAGGGCCAATCGAGACCCAGTACTTC

abundance: .
len: 15
v_gene: TRBV6-1
d_gene: .
j_gene: TRBJ2-6
CDR3aa: CASSDRAPGANVLTF
CDR3nt: TGTGCCAGCTCAGATCGGGCGCCTGGGGCCAACGTCCTGACTTTC

abundance: .
len: 16
v_gene: TRBV7-2
d_gene: .
j_gene: TRBJ2-7
CDR3aa: CASSHPTPSGWYGQYF
CDR3nt: TGTGCCAGCAGCCACCCTACCCCGTCGGGTTGGTACGGGCAGTACTTC

abundance: .
len: 19
v_gene: TRBV10-3
d_gene: TRBD2
j_gene: TRBJ2-3
CDR3aa: CAISESSSGSTLGTDTQYF
CDR3nt: TGTGCCATCAGTGAGTCGAGCAGCGGGAGTACGCTGGGTACAGATACGCAGTATTTT

abundance: .
len: 17
v_gene: TRBV30
d_gene: .
j_gene: TRBJ2-3
CDR3aa: CAWSMGQPKKGTDTQYF
CDR3nt: TGTGCCTGGAGTATGGGACAACCGAAAAAAGGCACAGATACGCAGTATTTT

abundance: .
len: 15
v_gene: TRBV5-4
d_gene: .
j_gene: TRBJ1-2
CDR3aa: CASSLWAGPNSGYTF
CDR3nt: TGTGCCAGCAGTCTCTGGGCAGGCCCTAATTCCGGCTACACCTTC

abundance: .
len: 13
v_gene: TRBV9
d_gene: .
j_gene: TRBJ2-1
CDR3aa: CASSVTGVDEQFF
CDR3nt: TGTGCCAGCAGCGTAACGGGCGTCGATGAGCAGTTCTTC

abundance: .
len: 15
v_gene: TRBV28
d_gene: TRBD1
j_gene: TRBJ1-5
CDR3aa: CASSFLDRENQPQHF
CDR3nt: TGTGCCAGCAGTTTCCTCGACAGGGAAAATCAGCCCCAGCATTTT

abundance: .
len: 16
v_gene: TRBV7-8
d_gene: TRBD1
j_gene: TRBJ2-7
CDR3aa: CASSPAWGTGATEQYF
CDR3nt: TGTGCCAGCAGCCCCGCGTGGGGGACAGGGGCAACCGAGCAGTACTTC

abundance: .
len: 13
v_gene: TRBV5-6
d_gene: .
j_gene: TRBJ1-1
CDR3aa: CASSLAPATEAFF
CDR3nt: TGTGCCAGCAGCTTGGCTCCAGCCACTGAAGCTTTCTTT

abundance: .
len: 16
v_gene: TRBV5-1
d_gene: .
j_gene: TRBJ2-1
CDR3aa: CASSLAAGSSYNEQFF
CDR3nt: TGCGCCAGCAGCTTGGCTGCAGGGAGCTCCTACAATGAGCAGTTCTTC

abundance: .
len: 13
v_gene: TRBV6-1
d_gene: .
j_gene: TRBJ1-3
CDR3aa: CASQLSSGNTIYF
CDR3nt: TGTGCCAGCCAACTTAGCTCTGGAAACACCATATATTTT

abundance: .
len: 14
v_gene: TRBV30
d_gene: .
j_gene: TRBJ1-1
CDR3aa: CAWSVRQTNTEAFF
CDR3nt: TGTGCCTGGAGTGTACGGCAGACGAACACTGAAGCTTTCTTT

abundance: .
len: 16
v_gene: TRBV5-1
d_gene: .
j_gene: TRBJ1-2
CDR3aa: CASSLRLGPPGGGYTF
CDR3nt: TGCGCCAGCAGCTTGAGGTTGGGGCCTCCGGGGGGAGGCTACACCTTC

abundance: .
len: 15
v_gene: TRBV6-1
d_gene: .
j_gene: TRBJ2-7
CDR3aa: CASLALGGLPYEQYF
CDR3nt: TGTGCCAGTCTAGCTTTAGGGGGACTTCCCTACGAGCAGTACTTC

abundance: .
len: 14
v_gene: TRBV7-2
d_gene: .
j_gene: TRBJ2-7
CDR3aa: CASSLAHRSYEQYF
CDR3nt: TGTGCCAGCAGCTTAGCGCACCGTTCCTACGAGCAGTACTTC

abundance: .
len: 14
v_gene: TRBV6-1
d_gene: .
j_gene: TRBJ1-2
CDR3aa: CASSEERGLYGYTF
CDR3nt: TGTGCCAGCAGTGAAGAACGGGGCCTCTATGGCTACACCTTC

abundance: .
len: 14
v_gene: TRBV7-2
d_gene: TRBD2
j_gene: TRBJ2-5
CDR3aa: CASRLSGSWETQYF
CDR3nt: TGTGCCAGCAGACTTAGCGGGAGCTGGGAGACCCAGTACTTC

abundance: .
len: 13
v_gene: TRBV2
d_gene: TRBD1
j_gene: TRBJ1-2
CDR3aa: CASRLAGGYGYTF
CDR3nt: TGTGCCAGCAGATTGGCAGGGGGTTATGGCTACACCTTC

abundance: .
len: 16
v_gene: TRBV7-2
d_gene: .
j_gene: TRBJ2-5
CDR3aa: CASSLVDTNPQGTQYF
CDR3nt: TGTGCCAGCAGCTTAGTGGACACCAATCCCCAAGGGACCCAGTACTTC

abundance: once
len: 15
v_gene: TRBV7-8
d_gene: .
j_gene: TRBJ1-2
CDR3aa: CASSLAQGSPYGYTF
CDR3nt: TGTGCCAGCAGCTTAGCGCAAGGATCCCCCTATGGCTACACCTTC

abundance: once
len: 13
v_gene: TRBV5-1
d_gene: .
j_gene: TRBJ1-3
CDR3aa: CASSLWAGNTIYF
CDR3nt: TGCGCCAGCAGCTTATGGGCCGGAAACACCATATATTTT

abundance: .
len: 14
v_gene: TRBV6-5
d_gene: .
j_gene: TRBJ2-7
CDR3aa: CASSYDDPDQGEYF
CDR3nt: TGTGCCAGCAGTTACGATGACCCAGACCAAGGTGAGTACTTC

abundance: .
len: 14
v_gene: TRBV28
d_gene: .
j_gene: TRBJ2-3
CDR3aa: CASSSPTFTDTQYF
CDR3nt: TGTGCCAGCAGTTCCCCGACCTTCACAGATACGCAGTATTTT

abundance: .
len: 14
v_gene: TRBV5-4
d_gene: .
j_gene: TRBJ2-5
CDR3aa: CASSPDGRQETQYF
CDR3nt: TGTGCCAGCAGCCCGGACGGTAGACAAGAGACCCAGTACTTC

abundance: once
len: 13
v_gene: TRBV10-3
d_gene: .
j_gene: TRBJ2-5
CDR3aa: CAISLAAQETQYF
CDR3nt: TGTGCCATCAGCTTGGCGGCCCAAGAGACCCAGTACTTC

abundance: .
len: 13
v_gene: TRBV19
d_gene: .
j_gene: TRBJ1-5
CDR3aa: CASSMTANQPQHF
CDR3nt: TGTGCCAGTAGTATGACAGCGAATCAGCCCCAGCATTTT

abundance: .
len: 11
v_gene: TRBV20-1
d_gene: .
j_gene: TRBJ2-5
CDR3aa: CSANRVETQYF
CDR3nt: TGCAGTGCTAACAGGGTGGAGACCCAGTACTTC

abundance: once
len: 15
v_gene: TRBV6-1
d_gene: TRBD1
j_gene: TRBJ2-2
CDR3aa: CASSTDRGDAGELFF
CDR3nt: TGTGCCAGCAGTACTGACAGGGGGGACGCCGGGGAGCTGTTTTTT

abundance: .
len: 15
v_gene: TRBV7-2
d_gene: .
j_gene: TRBJ2-5
CDR3aa: CASSLVSRSSETQYF
CDR3nt: TGTGCCAGCAGCTTAGTTTCTAGGTCCAGCGAGACCCAGTACTTC

abundance: .
len: 13
v_gene: TRBV30
d_gene: TRBD1
j_gene: TRBJ1-1
CDR3aa: CAWTWTGKGEAFF
CDR3nt: TGTGCCTGGACCTGGACAGGGAAAGGGGAAGCTTTCTTT

abundance: .
len: 14
v_gene: TRBV11-2
d_gene: TRBD2
j_gene: TRBJ2-3
CDR3aa: CASSVRLATDTQYF
CDR3nt: TGTGCCAGCAGCGTAAGACTAGCCACAGATACGCAGTATTTT

abundance: .
len: 16
v_gene: TRBV11-2
d_gene: TRBD2
j_gene: TRBJ2-3
CDR3aa: CASSTSGSWVRDTQYF
CDR3nt: TGTGCCAGCAGTACTAGCGGGAGTTGGGTCCGAGATACGCAGTATTTT

abundance: .
len: 16
v_gene: TRBV27
d_gene: TRBD1
j_gene: TRBJ2-3
CDR3aa: CASSFHRGPNTDTQYF
CDR3nt: TGTGCCAGCAGTTTCCACAGGGGGCCGAACACAGATACGCAGTATTTT

abundance: once
len: 15
v_gene: TRBV6-5
d_gene: .
j_gene: TRBJ2-2
CDR3aa: CASTLQRGDTGELFF
CDR3nt: TGTGCCAGCACTCTACAAAGAGGGGACACCGGGGAGCTGTTTTTT

abundance: .
len: 15
v_gene: TRBV6-9
d_gene: .
j_gene: TRBJ2-7
CDR3aa: CASSYSGQGTYEQYF
CDR3nt: TGTGCCAGCAGTTACTCGGGGCAGGGAACCTACGAGCAGTACTTC

abundance: .
len: 15
v_gene: TRBV2
d_gene: .
j_gene: TRBJ2-1
CDR3aa: CASRNQGQKYNEQFF
CDR3nt: TGTGCCAGCAGAAATCAGGGACAAAAGTACAATGAGCAGTTCTTC